This note documents a single T cell receptor (beta chain) sequence. Its antigen is not known. The sample is drawn from a study of response to subunit inactivated influenza vaccine. Whole-study findings and limits: Authors suggested few new T cells are recruited by each seasonal influenza vaccination.

TCRdb recomputed calls from the RT-PCR reads with MiXCR, one row per CDR3 protein. Among some 500,000 distinct CDR3 sequences, about 25% were seen once, and the ten largest hold under 2.5%. With 5 bases clipped from V and 4 bases from J, the junction kept 10 bases outside the gene matches. The germline gives CDR1 SEHNR, CDR2 FQNEAQ (reference sequence). This CDR3 has 15 residues. The sequence was collected from a man aged 50-60 years who received an inactivated influenza vaccine. The rearrangement links TRBV7-9 to TRBJ2-5, with TRBD2 matching 7 bases. Specimen: CD4+ T cells sorted from PBMCs, collected less than 6 days after vaccination. The CDR3 protein is CASSPLTSPGETQYF. The CDR3 coding sequence is TGTGCCAGCAGCCCCCTGACTAGCCCCGGAGAGACCCAGTACTTC.